Described below is a single T cell receptor (beta chain) sequence and its context. This sample is part of a study of blood T cell repertoires in COVID-19. Study as a whole: Acute and convalescent COVID-19 samples came from the United States, Italy and Spain. Nucleic acid was either cDNA or gDNA, and it came from T cells, B-cell-depleted T cells, or PBMCs.

The CDR3 extends over 16 amino acids. The germline V gene encodes CDR1 LGHNA and CDR2 YSLEER. V was shortened by 0 bases and J by 5 bases, with 11 bases between the two germline ends. Repertoires were generated with immunoSEQ multiplex PCR, while TCRdb's copy carries only in-frame clones and drops some. The data show about 260,000 clones, with approximately 86% seen just once and approximately 0.7% held by the top ten. Material: peripheral blood. This sequence originates from a human donor in a cohort sampled during active COVID-19. The gene calls are TRBV4-3 and TRBJ1-6; perhaps TRBD1 as D (6 bases). CDR3 sequence: CASSQDQGPDNSPLHF. The CDR3 DNA reads TGCGCCAGCAGCCAAGATCAGGGGCCCGATAATTCACCCCTCCACTTT.